Shown below are 2 T cell receptor beta chains from a single sample sequenced in a study of T cell responses to AZD1222 COVID-19 vaccine (dated by TCRdb to about 2021). To prepare the library, the immunoSEQ multiplex PCR assay was applied. The table comes from immuneACCESS by way of TCRdb, which keeps in-frame sequences with V and J called. Part of the clones is missing from these tables; in studies checked, under half for an unresolved V gene and the rest for unknown reasons. This sample holds about 110,000 clones; under 95% were observed only once. Roughly 7% of the sample is held by the ten biggest clonotypes. Interpreted using the paper, the time point label stands for: baseline before first vaccination. Sequencing used peripheral blood, obtained on day 0 of AZD1222 vaccination. The receptors stem from an adult in good health.

The gene calls are TRBV19 and TRBJ1-4, with TRBD1 matching over 9 bases. In germline, CDR1 is LNHDA, CDR2 SQIVND (reference sequence). The CDR3 runs 14 residues. J was trimmed by 8 bases and V by 4 bases; bases with no gene match: 5. CDR3 coding DNA: TGTGCCAGTAGTAGGGGGACAGGGAAGGAAAAACTGTTTTTT. It specifies CASSRGTGKEKLFF.

The chain joins TRBV5-4 to TRBJ1-1; 7 nucleotides match TRBD1. Germline-derived CDR1 and CDR2 are SGHNT and YYREEE (reference sequence). V was clipped by 4 bases and J by 7 bases; unmatched bases: 7. The CDR3 consists of 13 residues. The CDR3 DNA follows: TGTGCCAGCAGCCAAGGGGGCGCGGTTGAAGCTTTCTTT. Residues: CASSQGGAVEAFF.